This TCR beta chain was captured in a study of CXCR3-negative and CXCR3-positive naive CD8 T cells. Study-level information: Total TRB output reached 130 million or so reads, about 1.5 +/- 0.3 million per library. Broader study findings: CXCR3-positive naive cells had TRB CDR3s that were more hydrophobic than CXCR3-negative naive cells had. CXCR3 expression dropped partially after cryopreservation, and most assays relied on fresh PBMCs.

With UMI labels, 5' RACE was used to prepare the TRB cDNA libraries. TCRdb derives one entry per CDR3 protein from the 5' RACE reads, leaving out DNA. The ten top clones account for 0.5% to 0.55%, within a sample of about 89,000 distinct CDR3 sequences. Notes on this clonotype: Its antigen remains unknown.

The sequence was obtained from a human donor in good health. Some clones in this sample may be carry-over from other donors' samples. Sequenced: naive CXCR3+ CD8+ T cells from blood. Indicated subset: CD45RO-CCR7+CD27+CD95- naive CD8+ T cells expressing CXCR3 (TNR3+).

CDR3 amino acids: CASSHKPGQGYYEQYF. This sequence joins TRBV14 and TRBJ2-7; TCRdb gives TRBD1 as the D gene, but with no DNA this cannot be confirmed. Germline CDR1 SGHDN, CDR2 FVKESK. The CDR3 contains 16 residues.